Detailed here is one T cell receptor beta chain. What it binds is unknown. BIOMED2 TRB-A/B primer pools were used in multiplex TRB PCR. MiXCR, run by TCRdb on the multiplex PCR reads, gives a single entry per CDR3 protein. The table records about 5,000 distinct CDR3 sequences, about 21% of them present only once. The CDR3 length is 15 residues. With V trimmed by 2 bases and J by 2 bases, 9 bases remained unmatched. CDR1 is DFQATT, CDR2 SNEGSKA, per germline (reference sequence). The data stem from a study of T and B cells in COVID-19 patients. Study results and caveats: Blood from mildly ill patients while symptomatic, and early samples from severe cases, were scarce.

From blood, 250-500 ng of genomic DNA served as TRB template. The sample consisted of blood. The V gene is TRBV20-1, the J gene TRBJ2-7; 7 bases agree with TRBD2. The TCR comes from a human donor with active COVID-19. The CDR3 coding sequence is TGCAGTGCTAGAATATCCCTAGCGGAGCCCTACGAGCAGTACTTC. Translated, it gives CSARISLAEPYEQYF.